The 19 T cell receptor beta chains below come from one sample, sequenced in a study of T cell responses to AZD1222 COVID-19 vaccine. Only in-frame clones appear in the TCRdb table, and some are missing; sequencing was by immunoSEQ multiplex PCR. The sample lists about 76,000 clones, 88% occurring once. The sequencing used peripheral blood, collected on day 0 of MenACWY control vaccination. The receptor set was obtained from an adult in good health.

The J gene is TRBJ1-2, the V gene TRBV28, with 9 bases fitting TRBD1. The CDR3 contains 12 residues. After removal of 6 bases from V and 8 bases from J, the junction contained 4 bases not matched to a gene. Germline V gene sequence: CDR1 MDHEN, CDR2 SYDVKM. This chain's CDR3 is CASRGQGRGYTF. The CDR3 nucleotides read TGTGCCAGCAGGGGACAGGGTCGAGGCTACACCTTC.

J is TRBJ1-1 and V is TRBV6-5; D is unresolved. The V gene's germline CDR1 is MNHEY and CDR2 SVGAGI. Trimming removed 6 bases at V and 7 bases at J, with 12 bases between. The CDR3 runs 12 residues. The CDR3, as DNA: TGTGCCAGCAGCTCCTTGGGAGATGAAGCTTTCTTT. It yields the protein CASSSLGDEAFF.

The table lists this clone with a few counts. An end of the junction differs from the germline gene, which may be a read error. This chain connects TRBV6-6 to TRBJ2-5; D call uncertain. This CDR3 spans 11 amino acids. Germline CDR1 MNHNY, CDR2 SVGAGI (reference sequence). The CDR3 coding sequence is TGTGCCAGCGGGTTCCAAGGGACCCAGTACTTC. It codes for CASGFQGTQYF.

V gene TRBV7-9 combines with J gene TRBJ1-2; D uncertain. CDR3 length equals 12 residues. CDR1 is SEHNR and CDR2 is FQNEAQ in the germline V gene (reference sequence). V was clipped by 4 bases and J by 8 bases, with 11 bases between them. This CDR3 is CASSWEHVGYTF. CDR3 DNA: TGTGCCAGCAGCTGGGAGCACGTCGGCTACACCTTC.

CDR3 bases: TGTGCCAGCAGTGAAGCGCTTCGCAATCAGCCCCAGCATTTT. Protein product: CASSEALRNQPQHF. The J gene is TRBJ1-5, the V gene TRBV2; D remains ambiguous. This CDR3 region has 14 residues. V dropped 0 bases and J dropped 2 bases, with 5 bases sitting between them. Germline-derived CDR1 and CDR2 are SNHLY and FYNNEI.

The V gene is TRBV4-3, the J gene TRBJ1-1; D is unclear. The V end lost 1 base, the J end lost 0 bases, and 3 bases lay between the germline ends. The germline CDR1 and CDR2 sequences are LGHNA and YSLEER. This CDR3 has 13 amino acids. CDR3 sequence reads: CASSQAVNTEAFF. CDR3 sequence (DNA): TGCGCCAGCAGCCAAGCCGTGAACACTGAAGCTTTCTTT.

This chain connects TRBV6-5 to TRBJ2-5; possible D gene TRBD1, 6 bases. The CDR3 spans 15 residues. Trimming took off 6 bases at V and 2 bases at J, with 16 bases between the two ends. The V gene's germline CDR1 is MNHEY and CDR2 SVGAGI. The CDR3: CASSRQVVGQETQYF. The CDR3 DNA reads as TGTGCCAGCAGCCGACAGGTAGTGGGACAAGAGACCCAGTACTTC.

This chain connects TRBV19 to TRBJ2-7; 8 positions agree with TRBD2. From germline, CDR1 is LNHDA and CDR2 SQIVND (reference sequence). V shed 3 bases, J shed 4 bases, and the junction held 5 bases outside the gene matches. There are 14 residues in the CDR3. The DNA for the CDR3 is TGTGCCAGTAGTATTCTAGCGGGTGGGTACGAGCAGTACTTC. Amino acid sequence: CASSILAGGYEQYF.

The rearrangement joins TRBV11-3 to TRBJ2-4, with D unclear. The germline V and J ends were trimmed by 5 bases and 13 bases, with 15 bases remaining between them. This CDR3 has 12 residues. Germline V CDR1 and CDR2: SGHNT, YENEEA. The CDR3 here is CASSTDGTRQYF. Written as DNA, the CDR3 is TGTGCCAGCAGCACAGACGGAACCCGGCAGTACTTC.

The CDR3 sequence is CASSLLGLAGGGNEQFF. Written as DNA, the CDR3 is TGTGCCAGCAGCTTACTGGGACTAGCGGGAGGTGGGAATGAGCAGTTCTTC. The chain uses TRBV11-2 and TRBJ2-1, with 15 bases that match TRBD2. CDR3 size: 17 residues. V was pared by 2 bases and J by 7 bases, with 6 bases of the junction left unmatched. Per germline, CDR1 SGHAT and CDR2 FQNNGV.

The rearrangement uses TRBV14 and TRBJ2-7, with D hard to call. This CDR3 region has 15 residues. Trimming stripped 0 bases from V and 2 bases from J, with 11 bases between. Germline CDR1 SGHDN, CDR2 FVKESK. CDR3 sequence: CASSQEWHSPYEQYF. In nucleotides, the CDR3 is TGTGCCAGCAGCCAAGAGTGGCACTCACCCTACGAGCAGTACTTC.

V is TRBV20-1 and J is TRBJ2-2; D remains ambiguous. The V gene lost 3 bases and the J gene lost 6 bases, with 5 bases spanning the gap. The CDR3 length is 11 residues. Germline lookup yields CDR1 DFQATT and CDR2 SNEGSKA (reference sequence). CDR3 sequence: CSARESGELFF. The CDR3 DNA sequence: TGCAGTGCTAGGGAGTCCGGGGAGCTGTTTTTT.

The chain has TRBV30 and TRBJ1-4; D is perhaps TRBD1 (6 bases). Germline CDR1 GTSNPN, CDR2 SVGIG (reference sequence). This CDR3 region has 14 residues. V lost 0 bases and J 5 bases, leaving 10 bases between the germline ends. The CDR3 bases are TGTGCCTGGAGTGTACAGGGAGGCAATGAAAAACTGTTTTTT. Amino acids: CAWSVQGGNEKLFF.

The rearrangement links TRBV2 to TRBJ2-7, with TRBD2 matching over 9 bases. CDR1 SNHLY and CDR2 FYNNEI come from the germline V gene. V shed 7 bases, J shed 6 bases, and the junction held 7 bases outside the gene matches. The CDR3 loop spans 13 amino acids. CDR3 in amino acids: CASILAGRAEQYF. In DNA, the CDR3 is TGTGCCAGCATCCTAGCGGGACGGGCCGAGCAGTACTTC.

The gene calls are TRBV5-1 and TRBJ1-1; a possible D gene is TRBD1 (6 bases). From germline, CDR1 is SGHRS and CDR2 YFSETQ. V shed 4 bases and J shed 0 bases, with 13 bases lying between them. CDR3 length: 15 residues. The CDR3 is CASSPSGQMNTEAFF. The CDR3 nucleotides are TGCGCCAGCAGCCCGTCAGGACAGATGAACACTGAAGCTTTCTTT.

The chain employs TRBV10-2 and TRBJ2-5; a possible D gene is TRBD1 (7 bases). Germline V gene data show CDR1 as WSHSY and CDR2 as SAAADI. Between the trimmed V and J ends, which lost 7 bases and 3 bases, there was a span of 24 bases. The CDR3 length is 17 residues. CDR3 sequence reads: CASKWRLGGQREETQYF. CDR3 DNA: TGCGCCAGCAAGTGGAGACTAGGGGGACAGAGGGAAGAGACCCAGTACTTC.

The V and J genes are TRBV27 and TRBJ2-7; 7 bases are shared with TRBD2. Germline lookup yields CDR1 MNHEY and CDR2 SMNVEV (reference sequence). This CDR3 is 15 amino acids long. V was clipped by 5 bases and J by 2 bases; unmatched bases: 9. CDR3 loop: CASSRPGLEPYEQYF. CDR3 DNA sequence: TGTGCCAGCAGTCGTCCCGGACTAGAGCCCTACGAGCAGTACTTC.

The rearrangement links TRBV4-1 to TRBJ2-7; TRBD2 is a possible D gene (5 bases). Germline values: CDR1 MGHRA, CDR2 YSYEKL. The CDR3 extends over 15 amino acids. V lost 6 bases and J lost 4, with 19 bases in between. CDR3 sequence (DNA): TGCGCCAGCAGGAGGGAACCGGGTTTTTTTTACGAGCAGTACTTC. It encodes CASRREPGFFYEQYF.

This clone has just one count. The gene calls are TRBV28 and TRBJ2-2; D is unresolved. Trimming stripped 7 bases from V and 4 bases from J, with 13 bases between. Germline CDR1 is MDHEN and CDR2 is SYDVKM. This CDR3 is 14 amino acids long. CDR3 sequence reads: CASMRHQSTGELFF. As DNA, the CDR3 is TGTGCCAGCATGCGACATCAGTCCACCGGGGAGCTGTTTTTT.